This T cell receptor beta chain was retrieved from a study of cytomegalovirus exposure and HLA in healthy donors. To note about this clone: Its antigen is unidentified.

The study's findings and limits: The likely origin of a cluster of highly shared sequence variants was a sequencing artifact. The study flagged 150 to 200 TCR beta chains as cytomegalovirus-associated. In a later analysis, an Asian-associated ancestry cluster reportedly showed fewer N-insertions than the roughly 690-donor mean.

The PCR used 60 Vbeta and 13 Jbeta primers. This table comes from immunoSEQ multiplex PCR, and its TCRdb copy is limited to in-frame clones, with some not included. The top ten clones hold 0.95% to 1.5% of a sample with 100,000 to 150,000 clones, 60% to 85% of them seen once. Germline lookup yields CDR1 WNHNN and CDR2 SYGVQD (reference sequence). This CDR3 spans 18 amino acids. The junction had 17 bases not matched to a gene; V was cut back by 6 bases and J by 4 bases. This TCR derives from a female donor in good health and CMV-seronegative. The V call is TRBV10-1, the J call TRBJ2-3; 9 bases are a match to TRBD2. The sample consisted of PBMCs. The CDR3 DNA is TGCGCCAGCAGCATAACCTTGGGAGCGGGAGGATCATCAGATACGCAGTATTTT. It specifies CASSITLGAGGSSDTQYF.